This T cell receptor beta chain originates from a study of blood T cell repertoires in COVID-19. Method: immunoSEQ multiplex PCR; TCRdb's copy keeps in-frame clones and lacks some. The sample includes 100,000 to 150,000 clones, 86% of them seen just once. CDR1 is MNHEY and CDR2 is SMNVEV in the germline V gene (reference sequence). Trimming cost V 2 bases and J 2 bases, with 10 bases left between them. The CDR3 consists of 14 residues. The source is a human donor in a cohort sampled during active COVID-19. The chain uses TRBV27 and TRBJ2-7; D gene unclear. Source material: peripheral blood. This chain's CDR3 is CASSLGTVPYEQYF. The DNA for the CDR3 is TGTGCCAGCAGTTTAGGTACGGTACCCTACGAGCAGTACTTC.